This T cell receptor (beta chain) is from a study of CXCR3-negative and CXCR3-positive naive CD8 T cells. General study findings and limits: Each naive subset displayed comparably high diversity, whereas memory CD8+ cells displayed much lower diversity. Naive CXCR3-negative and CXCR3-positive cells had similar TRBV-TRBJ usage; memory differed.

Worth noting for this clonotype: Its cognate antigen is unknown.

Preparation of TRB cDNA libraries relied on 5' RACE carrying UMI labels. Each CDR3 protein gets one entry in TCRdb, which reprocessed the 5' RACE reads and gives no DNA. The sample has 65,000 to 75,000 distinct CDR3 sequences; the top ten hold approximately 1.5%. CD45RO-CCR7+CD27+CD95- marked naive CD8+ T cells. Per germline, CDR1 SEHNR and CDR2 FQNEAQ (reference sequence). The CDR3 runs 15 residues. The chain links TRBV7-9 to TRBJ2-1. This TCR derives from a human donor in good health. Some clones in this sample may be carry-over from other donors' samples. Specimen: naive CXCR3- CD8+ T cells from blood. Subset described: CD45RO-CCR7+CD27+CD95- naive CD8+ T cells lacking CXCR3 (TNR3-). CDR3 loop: CASSLSGFWGNEQFF.